The source of this T cell receptor beta chain is a study of blood T cell repertoires in COVID-19. Original analysis: Reference gene primer amplification in the assay estimated nucleated cell counts. Profiling relied on immunoSEQ multiplex PCR, and the TCRdb table lists in-frame clones only, not all of them. V and J calls and clone size are as listed in that table; D and trimming were resolved from the DNA. The table records around 230,000 clones, 65% to 90% of them present only once. This CDR3 is 14 amino acids long. Per the germline V gene, CDR1 is LNHNV and CDR2 is YYDKDF (reference sequence). V shed 3 bases and J shed 4 bases, with 13 bases lying between them.

The chain is built from TRBV15 and TRBJ2-7; TRBD1 is a possible D gene (6 bases). What was sequenced was peripheral blood. The clonotype comes from a man in his forties or fifties with COVID-19, enrolled during active disease. CDR3 region: CATSSKGVGYEQYF. The CDR3 bases are TGTGCCACCAGCAGTAAGGGGGTAGGGTACGAGCAGTACTTC. Drawing the rest from reference TRBV15 and TRBJ2-7, the complete variable domain is DAMVIQNPRYQVTQFGKPVTLSCSQTLNHNVMYWYQQKSSQAPKLLFHYYDKDFNNEADTPDNFQSRRPNTSFCFLDIRSPGLGDTAMYLCATSSKGVGYEQYFGPGTRLTVT.